Listed below are T cell receptor beta chains from one sample, sequenced in a study of T-cell memory formation after mild COVID-19. TCRdb itself ran the 5' RACE reads through MiXCR, one entry per CDR3 protein. This repertoire shows roughly 350,000 distinct CDR3 sequences, roughly 21% found once; its top ten account for around 13%. Material: PBMCs or a T cell subset sorted from them (not recorded which). The receptor source for this set is an adult woman who had mild COVID-19 (a few samples of this study predate the infection). Cell type and time point are not known. The conserved cysteine and the conserved F or W are not part of the CDR3 here. Each record gives: CDR3 protein, J gene, V gene.

CDR3aa: ASSLAPLGQLTYEQY
j_gene: TRBJ2-7
v_gene: TRBV5-1

CDR3aa: SVDRVGINEQF
j_gene: TRBJ2-1
v_gene: TRBV29-1

CDR3aa: SAPTSGSYEQY
j_gene: TRBJ2-7
v_gene: TRBV20-1

CDR3aa: ASSYLGQGIHEQY
j_gene: TRBJ2-7
v_gene: TRBV6-5

CDR3aa: ASSTNTYGYT
j_gene: TRBJ1-2
v_gene: TRBV6-2/TRBV6-3

CDR3aa: ATSDPGTSGGNTQY
j_gene: TRBJ2-3
v_gene: TRBV24-1

CDR3aa: ASSQGDRGSNQPQH
j_gene: TRBJ1-5
v_gene: TRBV3-1

CDR3aa: ASSEDGTDTQY
j_gene: TRBJ2-3
v_gene: TRBV2

CDR3aa: ASSLAAPRGGYT
j_gene: TRBJ1-2
v_gene: TRBV7-8

CDR3aa: ATSFGNRGRQPQH
j_gene: TRBJ1-5
v_gene: TRBV15

CDR3aa: ASSLVVGGRGAF
j_gene: TRBJ1-1
v_gene: TRBV7-2

CDR3aa: ASSHGSGNTDTQY
j_gene: TRBJ2-3
v_gene: TRBV6-1

CDR3aa: SARVGLAGSSGNSPLH
j_gene: TRBJ1-6
v_gene: TRBV20-1

CDR3aa: ASSRPAQGIFNEQF
j_gene: TRBJ2-1
v_gene: TRBV11-3

CDR3aa: ASRGPDLEY
j_gene: TRBJ2-3
v_gene: TRBV5-6

CDR3aa: ASTWDREDSNQPQH
j_gene: TRBJ1-5
v_gene: TRBV2

CDR3aa: ATSRDRGRYEQY
j_gene: TRBJ2-7
v_gene: TRBV15

CDR3aa: ATSGLTGSSYNEQF
j_gene: TRBJ2-1
v_gene: TRBV24-1

CDR3aa: SAEFRDNEQF
j_gene: TRBJ2-1
v_gene: TRBV29-1

CDR3aa: ASSPTSFGRNEKF
j_gene: TRBJ2-1
v_gene: TRBV11-3

CDR3aa: ASSSQGGAYEQY
j_gene: TRBJ2-7
v_gene: TRBV5-5

CDR3aa: ASSLAGGTTDTQY
j_gene: TRBJ2-3
v_gene: TRBV5-1

CDR3aa: ATSTVGLNTEAF
j_gene: TRBJ1-1
v_gene: TRBV15

CDR3aa: ATSRDRESNQPQH
j_gene: TRBJ1-5
v_gene: TRBV15

CDR3aa: ASTTTGYYGYT
j_gene: TRBJ1-2
v_gene: TRBV7-2

CDR3aa: ASTPGGSYEQY
j_gene: TRBJ2-7
v_gene: TRBV7-2

CDR3aa: ASSYSGGDKTQY
j_gene: TRBJ2-5
v_gene: TRBV7-9

CDR3aa: ASSSVPGQGTETQY
j_gene: TRBJ2-5
v_gene: TRBV5-1

CDR3aa: ASSLRGAASSEAF
j_gene: TRBJ1-1
v_gene: TRBV7-3

CDR3aa: ASSLRYPQSAYNEQF
j_gene: TRBJ2-1
v_gene: TRBV7-8

CDR3aa: SAHRDRAPTDTQY
j_gene: TRBJ2-3
v_gene: TRBV20-1

CDR3aa: ASSERQWDSPLH
j_gene: TRBJ1-6
v_gene: TRBV6-1

CDR3aa: ASSQERQGRGYGYT
j_gene: TRBJ1-2
v_gene: TRBV3-1

CDR3aa: AISSGTALYNEQF
j_gene: TRBJ2-1
v_gene: TRBV10-3

CDR3aa: ASSQSGSFSTDTQY
j_gene: TRBJ2-3
v_gene: TRBV5-1

CDR3aa: ASSETLAGVYSYEQY
j_gene: TRBJ2-7
v_gene: TRBV6-1

CDR3aa: ASESMAGTEAF
j_gene: TRBJ1-1
v_gene: TRBV19

CDR3aa: ASSLAGNFAEAF
j_gene: TRBJ1-1
v_gene: TRBV7-9

CDR3aa: SARSTMRGELF
j_gene: TRBJ2-2
v_gene: TRBV20-1

CDR3aa: ASSLSLDIGANGYT
j_gene: TRBJ1-2
v_gene: TRBV27

CDR3aa: ASSIGPSAEAF
j_gene: TRBJ1-1
v_gene: TRBV19

CDR3aa: ASSLEGQATDTQY
j_gene: TRBJ2-3
v_gene: TRBV7-9

CDR3aa: ASSRTGSLSYEQY
j_gene: TRBJ2-7
v_gene: TRBV18

CDR3aa: ASSLETYTDTQY
j_gene: TRBJ2-3
v_gene: TRBV7-9

CDR3aa: ASSRLTGGGTEAF
j_gene: TRBJ1-1
v_gene: TRBV4-1

CDR3aa: ATSDTYEQY
j_gene: TRBJ2-7
v_gene: TRBV24-1

CDR3aa: ASRTGGKETQY
j_gene: TRBJ2-5
v_gene: TRBV6-5

CDR3aa: AWSVRGLAHEQY
j_gene: TRBJ2-7
v_gene: TRBV30

CDR3aa: ASSYSNTQPQH
j_gene: TRBJ1-5
v_gene: TRBV6-6

CDR3aa: AFSDRVNSPLH
j_gene: TRBJ1-6
v_gene: TRBV2

CDR3aa: ATSRDYKGRPLSSYEQY
j_gene: TRBJ2-7
v_gene: TRBV15

CDR3aa: ASSQSGRKGEKLF
j_gene: TRBJ1-4
v_gene: TRBV16

CDR3aa: ASGDTEAF
j_gene: TRBJ1-1
v_gene: TRBV3-1

CDR3aa: ASSQVGYVYEQY
j_gene: TRBJ2-7
v_gene: TRBV4-2

CDR3aa: ASSSRTGSDTQY
j_gene: TRBJ2-3
v_gene: TRBV12-3/TRBV12-4

CDR3aa: ASKPGHPTGELF
j_gene: TRBJ2-2
v_gene: TRBV12-3/TRBV12-4

CDR3aa: ASSLTLSPSGEQF
j_gene: TRBJ2-1
v_gene: TRBV7-3

CDR3aa: ASSQLKAGDPEAF
j_gene: TRBJ1-1
v_gene: TRBV14